This T cell receptor (beta chain) was documented in a study of technical replicates of blood from a handful of donors. TCRdb keeps only in-frame clones here, not all; method: immunoSEQ multiplex PCR. Of around 67,000 clones listed, about 95% are singletons. In this sample, this clone turned up once. Trimming at V came to 5 bases and at J to 2 bases, leaving 4 bases not matched to a gene. The CDR3 is made up of 16 amino acids. Per germline, CDR1 SEHNR and CDR2 FQNEAQ (reference sequence). The gene calls are TRBV7-9 and TRBJ2-7; 15 bases align to TRBD2. The sequencing input was T cells isolated from PBMCs. The TCR comes from a human donor in good health. For the CDR3, the DNA is TGTGCCAGCAGCCCGGGGACTAGCGGGGGGCCCTACGAGCAGTACTTC. Translation: CASSPGTSGGPYEQYF. The whole variable domain, filled in from reference TRBV7-9 and TRBJ2-7, reads DTGVSQNPRHKITKRGQNVTFRCDPISEHNRLYWYRQTLGQGPEFLTYFQNEAQLEKSRLLSDRFSAERPKGSFSTLEIQRTEQGDSAMYLCASSPGTSGGPYEQYFGPGTRLTVT.